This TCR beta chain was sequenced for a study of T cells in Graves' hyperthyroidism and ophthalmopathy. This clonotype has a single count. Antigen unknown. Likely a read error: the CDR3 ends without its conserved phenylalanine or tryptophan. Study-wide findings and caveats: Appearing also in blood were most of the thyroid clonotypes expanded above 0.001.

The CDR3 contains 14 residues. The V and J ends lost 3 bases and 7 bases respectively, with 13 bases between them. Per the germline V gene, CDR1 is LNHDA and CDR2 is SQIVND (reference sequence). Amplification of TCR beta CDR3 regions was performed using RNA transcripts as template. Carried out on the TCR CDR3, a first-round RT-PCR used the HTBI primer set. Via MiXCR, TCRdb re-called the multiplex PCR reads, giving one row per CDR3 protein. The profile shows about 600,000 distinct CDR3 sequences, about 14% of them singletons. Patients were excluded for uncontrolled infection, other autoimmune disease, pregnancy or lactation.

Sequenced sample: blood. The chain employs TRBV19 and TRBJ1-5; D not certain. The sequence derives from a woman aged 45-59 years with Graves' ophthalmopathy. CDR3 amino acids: CASSIPLSRQPQHS. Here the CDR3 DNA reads TGTGCCAGTAGTATCCCCCTCTCTAGGCAGCCCCAGCATTCT.